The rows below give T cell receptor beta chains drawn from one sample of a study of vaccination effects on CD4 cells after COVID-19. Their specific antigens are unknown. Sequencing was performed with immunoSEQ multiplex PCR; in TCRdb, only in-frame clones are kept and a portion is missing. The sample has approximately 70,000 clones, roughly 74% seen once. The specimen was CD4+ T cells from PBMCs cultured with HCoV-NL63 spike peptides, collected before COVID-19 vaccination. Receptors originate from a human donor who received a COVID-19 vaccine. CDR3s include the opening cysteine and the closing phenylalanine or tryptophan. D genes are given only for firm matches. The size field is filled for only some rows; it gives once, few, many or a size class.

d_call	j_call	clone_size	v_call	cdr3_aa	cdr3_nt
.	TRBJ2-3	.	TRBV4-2	CASSQESGGGADTQYF	TGTGCCAGCAGCCAAGAATCGGGGGGCGGGGCAGATACGCAGTATTTT
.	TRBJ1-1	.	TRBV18	CASSPASPLNTEAFF	TGTGCCAGCTCCCCGGCGAGCCCTCTGAACACTGAAGCTTTCTTT
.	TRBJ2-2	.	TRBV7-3	CASGAAPNTGELFF	TGTGCCAGCGGGGCTGCCCCGAACACCGGGGAGCTGTTTTTT
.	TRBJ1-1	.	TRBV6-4	CASSVGVRVSGALNTEAFF	TGTGCCAGCAGTGTGGGGGTTAGGGTGTCGGGAGCTTTGAACACTGAAGCTTTCTTT
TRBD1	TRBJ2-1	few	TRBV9	CASSLGQGAYEQFF	TGTGCCAGCAGCTTGGGACAGGGGGCATATGAGCAGTTCTTC
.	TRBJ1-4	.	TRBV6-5	CASSPGKREKLFF	TGTGCGAGCTCTCCGGGGAAGCGAGAAAAACTGTTTTTT
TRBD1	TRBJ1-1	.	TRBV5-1	CASSPRQGGGTEAFF	TGCGCCAGCAGCCCGCGACAGGGAGGGGGAACTGAAGCTTTCTTT
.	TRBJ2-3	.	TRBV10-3	CAISESQGRDTRTDTQYF	TGTGCCATCAGTGAATCTCAGGGGCGGGACACGCGCACAGATACGCAGTATTTT
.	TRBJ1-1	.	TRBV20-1	CSARWNTEAFF	TGCAGTGCTAGATGGAACACTGAAGCTTTCTTT
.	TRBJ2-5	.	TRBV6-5	CASSPPGRIETQYF	TGTGCCAGCAGTCCCCCTGGGAGGATAGAGACCCAGTACTTC
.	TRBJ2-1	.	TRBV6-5	CASSYSGTNEQFF	TGTGCCAGCAGTTATTCCGGGACCAATGAGCAGTTCTTC
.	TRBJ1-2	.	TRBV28	CASSLLTDYGYTF	TGTGCCAGCAGTCTATTGACGGATTATGGCTACACCTTC
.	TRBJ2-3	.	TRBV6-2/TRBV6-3	CASSYRWASTDTQYF	TGTGCCAGCAGTTACAGGTGGGCTAGCACAGATACGCAGTATTTT
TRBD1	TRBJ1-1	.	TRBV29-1	CSVGTRGRVNTEAFF	TGCAGCGTTGGAACCAGGGGGCGGGTGAACACTGAAGCTTTCTTT
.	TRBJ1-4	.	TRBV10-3	CAIRGATNEKLFF	TGTGCCATCAGGGGTGCAACTAATGAAAAACTGTTTTTT
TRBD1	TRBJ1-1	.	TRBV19	CASSILTGTGDEAFF	TGTGCCAGTAGTATCCTCACCGGGACAGGGGACGAAGCTTTCTTT
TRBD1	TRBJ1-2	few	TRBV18	CASSETGGSYGYTF	TGTGCCAGCTCGGAAACAGGGGGCTCTTATGGCTACACCTTC
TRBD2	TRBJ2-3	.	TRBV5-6	CASSSLARGVTDTQYF	TGTGCCAGCAGCTCGCTAGCTCGGGGGGTCACAGATACGCAGTATTTT
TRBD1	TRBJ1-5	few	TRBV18	CASSRGGYSNQPQHF	TGTGCCAGCTCACGAGGGGGCTATAGCAATCAGCCCCAGCATTTT
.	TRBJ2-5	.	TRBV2	CASSENGAEETQYF	TGTGCCAGCAGTGAAAACGGGGCCGAGGAGACCCAGTACTTC
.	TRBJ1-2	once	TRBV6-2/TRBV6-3	CASSSLRIYGYTF	TGTGCCAGCAGTTCTCTTAGGATCTATGGCTACACCTTC
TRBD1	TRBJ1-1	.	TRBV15	CATSRGGQAYRNTEAFF	TGTGCCACCAGCAGAGGAGGACAGGCGTACCGTAACACTGAAGCTTTCTTT
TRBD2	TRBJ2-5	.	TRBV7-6	CASSLDSLTSGQETQYF	TGTGCCAGCAGCTTAGATTCACTGACTAGCGGCCAAGAGACCCAGTACTTC
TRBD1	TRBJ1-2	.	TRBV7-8	CASSLDRGNYGYTF	TGTGCCAGCAGCTTAGACAGGGGGAACTATGGCTACACCTTC
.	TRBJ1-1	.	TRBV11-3	CASSSGRENTEAFF	TGTGCCAGCAGCTCAGGACGGGAAAACACTGAAGCTTTCTTT
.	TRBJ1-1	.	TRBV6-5	CASSPEKFTNTEAFF	TGTGCCAGCAGCCCCGAGAAGTTCACGAACACTGAAGCTTTCTTT
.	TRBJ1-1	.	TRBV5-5	CASSWGAGGNTEAFF	TGTGCCAGCAGCTGGGGGGCGGGAGGGAACACTGAAGCTTTCTTT
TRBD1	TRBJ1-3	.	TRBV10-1	CAITGGFGNTIYF	TGCGCCATCACAGGGGGCTTTGGAAACACCATATATTTT
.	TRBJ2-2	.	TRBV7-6	CASSLVGGVLTGELFF	TGTGCCAGCAGCTTAGTGGGCGGGGTCCTCACCGGGGAGCTGTTTTTT
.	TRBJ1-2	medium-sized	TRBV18	CASSPRSPEIYGYTF	TGTGCCAGCTCACCACGCTCTCCAGAAATCTATGGCTACACCTTC
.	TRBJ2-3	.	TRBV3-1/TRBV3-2	CASSTQDTQYF	TGTGCCAGCAGCACCCAGGATACGCAGTATTTT
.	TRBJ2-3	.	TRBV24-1	CATSDPQSTDTQYF	TGTGCCACCAGTGATCCTCAAAGCACAGATACGCAGTATTTT
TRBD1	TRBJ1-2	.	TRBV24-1	CATSDTMDRISYTF	TGTGCCACCAGTGATACTATGGACAGGATAAGTTACACCTTC
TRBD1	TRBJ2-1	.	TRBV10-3	CAISPGTGASQALIEQFF	TGTGCCATCAGCCCCGGGACAGGGGCTTCCCAAGCTTTGATTGAGCAGTTCTTC
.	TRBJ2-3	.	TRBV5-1	CASSSPRGTDTQYF	TGCGCCAGCAGCAGTCCCAGGGGCACAGATACGCAGTATTTT
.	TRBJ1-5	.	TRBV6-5	CASGRALYSNQPQHF	TGTGCCAGCGGCAGGGCACTTTATAGCAATCAGCCCCAGCATTTT
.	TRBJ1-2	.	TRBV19	CASSIPGPYGYTF	TGTGCCAGTAGTATTCCGGGCCCGTATGGCTACACCTTC
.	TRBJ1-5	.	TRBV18	CASSPDVNQPQHF	TGTGCCAGCTCACCGGACGTCAATCAGCCCCAGCATTTT
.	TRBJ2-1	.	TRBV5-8	CASSKWVGGSSYNEQFF	TGTGCCAGCAGCAAGTGGGTCGGGGGTAGCTCCTACAATGAGCAGTTCTTC
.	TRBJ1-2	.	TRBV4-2	CASSQDGGRGGYTF	TGTGCCAGCAGCCAAGATGGGGGCCGAGGCGGCTACACCTTC
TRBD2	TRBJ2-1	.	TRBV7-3	CASSPSGGSSYNEQFF	TGTGCCAGCAGCCCAAGCGGGGGGAGCTCCTACAATGAGCAGTTCTTC
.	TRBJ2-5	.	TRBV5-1	CASSFIPGEQETQYF	TGCGCCAGCAGCTTTATTCCCGGGGAGCAAGAGACCCAGTACTTC
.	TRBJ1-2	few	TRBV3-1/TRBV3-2	CASSNPKRGYTF	TGTGCCAGCAGCAACCCCAAGAGGGGCTACACCTTC
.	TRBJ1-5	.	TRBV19	CASSIGVLARGGNQPQHF	TGTGCCAGTAGTATAGGAGTTTTGGCCAGGGGTGGGAATCAGCCCCAGCATTTT
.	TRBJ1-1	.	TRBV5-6	CASSRRQDMSNTEAFF	TGTGCCAGCAGCCGGAGACAGGACATGTCGAACACTGAAGCTTTCTTT
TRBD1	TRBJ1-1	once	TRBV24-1	CATSEHRQGSTEAFF	TGTGCCACCAGTGAGCATCGACAGGGATCCACTGAAGCTTTCTTT
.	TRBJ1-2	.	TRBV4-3	CASSQGRYGYTF	TGCGCCAGCAGCCAGGGGCGTTATGGCTACACCTTC
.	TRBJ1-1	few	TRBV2	CASSETGNTEAFF	TGTGCCAGCAGTGAGACAGGCAACACTGAAGCTTTCTTT
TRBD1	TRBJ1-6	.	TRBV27	CASSYRGPNSPLHF	TGTGCCAGCAGTTACAGGGGGCCGAATTCACCCCTCCACTTT
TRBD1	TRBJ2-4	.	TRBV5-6	CASSSKGQGANIQYF	TGTGCCAGCAGCTCTAAAGGACAGGGGGCAAACATTCAGTACTTC
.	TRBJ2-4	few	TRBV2	CASSGEILAKNIQYF	TGTGCCAGCAGTGGGGAGATTCTAGCCAAAAACATTCAGTACTTC
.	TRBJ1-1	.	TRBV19	CASSPPSRRGAFF	TGTGCCAGTAGCCCTCCCTCTCGGAGGGGAGCTTTCTTT
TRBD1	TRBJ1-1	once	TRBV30	CAWRNRGPGEAFF	TGTGCCTGGAGAAACAGGGGGCCGGGTGAAGCTTTCTTT
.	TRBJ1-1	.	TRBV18	CASSPTGSTEAFF	TGTGCCAGCTCTCCTACAGGGTCAACTGAAGCTTTCTTT
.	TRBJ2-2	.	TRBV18	CASSRFPGEANTGELFF	TGTGCCAGCTCACGTTTTCCGGGAGAAGCGAACACCGGGGAGCTGTTTTTT
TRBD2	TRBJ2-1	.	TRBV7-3	CASSLSSGVSRDEQFF	TGTGCCAGCAGCTTAAGCAGCGGGGTATCTCGCGATGAGCAGTTCTTC
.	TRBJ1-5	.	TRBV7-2	CASSLVSGGNQPQHF	TGTGCCAGCAGCTTAGTGTCGGGCGGCAATCAGCCCCAGCATTTT
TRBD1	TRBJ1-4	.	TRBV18	CASSPRDRDEKLFF	TGTGCCAGCTCACCCCGGGACAGGGATGAAAAACTGTTTTTT
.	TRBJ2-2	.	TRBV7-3	CASSPTGNTGELFF	TGTGCCAGCAGCCCGACAGGGAACACCGGGGAGCTGTTTTTT